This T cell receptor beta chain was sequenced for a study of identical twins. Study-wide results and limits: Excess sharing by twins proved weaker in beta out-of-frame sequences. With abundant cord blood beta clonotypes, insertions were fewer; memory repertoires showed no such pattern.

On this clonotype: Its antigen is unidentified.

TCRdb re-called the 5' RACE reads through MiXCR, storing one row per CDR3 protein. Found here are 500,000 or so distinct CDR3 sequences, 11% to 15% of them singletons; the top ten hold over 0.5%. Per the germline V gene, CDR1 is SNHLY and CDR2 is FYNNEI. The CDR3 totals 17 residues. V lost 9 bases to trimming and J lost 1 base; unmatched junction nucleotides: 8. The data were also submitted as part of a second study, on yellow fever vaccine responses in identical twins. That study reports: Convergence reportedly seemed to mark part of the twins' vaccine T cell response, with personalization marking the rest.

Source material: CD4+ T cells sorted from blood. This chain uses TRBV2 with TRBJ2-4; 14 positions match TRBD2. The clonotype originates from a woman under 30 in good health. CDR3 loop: CASTGLAGEMAKNIQYF. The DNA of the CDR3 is TGTGCCAGTACGGGACTAGCGGGAGAGATGGCCAAAAACATTCAGTACTTC.